These T cell receptor beta chains were read from a single sample in a study of a mutant IDH1 vaccine in newly diagnosed glioma. Some clones are missing from TCRdb's copy, which holds only in-frame ones; the method was immunoSEQ multiplex PCR. Counted here are 55,000 or so clones, around 80% occurring once; the ten biggest clones make up 6.2%. Their specific antigens are unknown. Sequencing used PBMCs, obtained from a glioma patient whose treatment included an IDH1 peptide vaccine. The receptors stem from a man aged 40-55 years with glioma. CDR3s include the opening cysteine and the closing phenylalanine or tryptophan. Each record gives: D gene, clone size, J gene, V gene, CDR3 protein, CDR3 DNA. The D gene is left open where the match is weak. Clone sizes are given selectively: once, few, many, or a class where the clone is expanded.

d_gene: .
abundance: few
j_gene: TRBJ2-2
v_gene: TRBV4-2
CDR3aa: CASSQERADTGELFF
CDR3nt: TGTGCCAGCAGCCAAGAGCGAGCGGACACCGGGGAGCTGTTTTTT

d_gene: TRBD1
abundance: .
j_gene: TRBJ2-7
v_gene: TRBV30
CDR3aa: CAWSGDRGSLEQYF
CDR3nt: TGTGCCTGGAGTGGGGACAGGGGCAGCCTAGAGCAGTACTTC

d_gene: .
abundance: .
j_gene: TRBJ2-1
v_gene: TRBV6-6
CDR3aa: CASSYAVSYNEQFF
CDR3nt: TGTGCCAGCAGTTACGCTGTCTCCTACAATGAGCAGTTCTTC

d_gene: TRBD1
abundance: few
j_gene: TRBJ2-7
v_gene: TRBV15
CDR3aa: CATSGDRSYEQYF
CDR3nt: TGTGCCACCAGCGGGGACAGATCCTACGAGCAGTACTTC

d_gene: .
abundance: .
j_gene: TRBJ1-2
v_gene: TRBV11-2
CDR3aa: CASSLAQLNYGYTF
CDR3nt: TGTGCCAGCAGCCTCGCACAGCTTAACTATGGCTACACCTTC

d_gene: TRBD2
abundance: .
j_gene: TRBJ2-1
v_gene: TRBV5-1
CDR3aa: CASSQGLAGVDEQFF
CDR3nt: TGCGCCAGCAGCCAGGGACTAGCGGGGGTAGATGAGCAGTTCTTC

d_gene: .
abundance: .
j_gene: TRBJ1-5
v_gene: TRBV12-5
CDR3aa: CASGFGPTQPQHF
CDR3nt: TGTGCTAGTGGTTTCGGCCCCACCCAGCCCCAGCATTTT

d_gene: TRBD1
abundance: .
j_gene: TRBJ2-3
v_gene: TRBV13
CDR3aa: CASSLRGRQYF
CDR3nt: TGTGCCAGCAGCTTAAGGGGGCGACAGTATTTT

d_gene: .
abundance: .
j_gene: TRBJ2-3
v_gene: TRBV5-1
CDR3aa: CASSTLGADTQYF
CDR3nt: TGCGCCAGCAGCACCCTAGGCGCAGATACGCAGTATTTT

d_gene: TRBD2
abundance: .
j_gene: TRBJ2-2
v_gene: TRBV2
CDR3aa: CASSRDYLTGELFF
CDR3nt: TGTGCCAGCAGCCGGGACTACCTCACCGGGGAGCTGTTTTTT

d_gene: .
abundance: few
j_gene: TRBJ1-1
v_gene: TRBV29-1
CDR3aa: CSAGRREAFF
CDR3nt: TGCAGCGCGGGTAGGAGAGAAGCTTTCTTT

d_gene: .
abundance: .
j_gene: TRBJ2-1
v_gene: TRBV11-2
CDR3aa: CASSLFRYNEQFF
CDR3nt: TGTGCCAGCAGCCTCTTCCGATACAATGAGCAGTTCTTC

d_gene: TRBD1
abundance: .
j_gene: TRBJ2-2
v_gene: TRBV5-1
CDR3aa: CASRQGAGTGELFF
CDR3nt: TGCGCCAGCAGACAGGGGGCAGGGACCGGGGAGCTGTTTTTT

d_gene: TRBD1
abundance: .
j_gene: TRBJ1-2
v_gene: TRBV7-6
CDR3aa: CASSPTWTGAPYGYTF
CDR3nt: TGTGCCAGCAGCCCCACGTGGACAGGTGCCCCCTATGGCTACACCTTC

d_gene: .
abundance: .
j_gene: TRBJ1-2
v_gene: TRBV15
CDR3aa: CATSRDRAHGGYTF
CDR3nt: TGTGCCACCAGCAGAGACAGGGCGCATGGTGGCTACACCTTC

d_gene: .
abundance: .
j_gene: TRBJ1-1
v_gene: TRBV29-1
CDR3aa: CSVEAPGPNTEAFF
CDR3nt: TGCAGCGTTGAAGCTCCGGGCCCGAACACTGAAGCTTTCTTT

d_gene: .
abundance: .
j_gene: TRBJ2-1
v_gene: TRBV5-1
CDR3aa: CASSLGQGGYNEQFF
CDR3nt: TGCGCCAGCAGCTTGGGACAGGGAGGTTACAATGAGCAGTTCTTC

d_gene: TRBD1
abundance: .
j_gene: TRBJ2-1
v_gene: TRBV12-5
CDR3aa: CASGSQTGGWSEQFF
CDR3nt: TGTGCTAGTGGTTCTCAGACAGGGGGATGGAGTGAGCAGTTCTTC

d_gene: .
abundance: few
j_gene: TRBJ1-5
v_gene: TRBV5-3
CDR3aa: CARSPLDTFSNQPQHF
CDR3nt: TGTGCCAGAAGCCCTCTGGACACCTTTAGCAATCAGCCCCAGCATTTT

d_gene: .
abundance: .
j_gene: TRBJ1-6
v_gene: TRBV6-1
CDR3aa: CASNGTPAPLHF
CDR3nt: TGTGCCAGCAATGGGACTCCTGCACCCCTCCACTTT

d_gene: TRBD1
abundance: .
j_gene: TRBJ1-6
v_gene: TRBV30
CDR3aa: CAGRDRKTSSYNSPLHF
CDR3nt: TGTGCCGGCCGGGACAGGAAGACGAGCTCCTATAATTCACCCCTCCACTTT

d_gene: .
abundance: .
j_gene: TRBJ1-5
v_gene: TRBV5-1
CDR3aa: CASSPDGSGPQHF
CDR3nt: TGCGCCAGCAGCCCGGACGGGTCGGGGCCCCAGCATTTT

d_gene: .
abundance: .
j_gene: TRBJ1-4
v_gene: TRBV9
CDR3aa: CASSVRSGSNEKLFF
CDR3nt: TGTGCCAGCAGCGTTCGATCAGGCAGTAATGAAAAACTGTTTTTT

d_gene: .
abundance: .
j_gene: TRBJ2-3
v_gene: TRBV5-1
CDR3aa: CASKKVGGGTDTQYF
CDR3nt: TGCGCCAGCAAAAAGGTAGGAGGCGGGACAGATACGCAGTATTTT

d_gene: TRBD1
abundance: .
j_gene: TRBJ2-7
v_gene: TRBV7-6
CDR3aa: CASSTWDRGILPVYEQYF
CDR3nt: TGTGCCAGCAGCACGTGGGACAGGGGGATTTTGCCAGTCTACGAGCAGTACTTC

d_gene: .
abundance: .
j_gene: TRBJ2-1
v_gene: TRBV18
CDR3aa: CASSSENYNEQFF
CDR3nt: TGTGCCAGCTCGTCGGAGAACTACAATGAGCAGTTCTTC

d_gene: TRBD1
abundance: .
j_gene: TRBJ1-2
v_gene: TRBV14
CDR3aa: CASSQASQDRGIGYTF
CDR3nt: TGTGCCAGCAGCCAAGCCTCTCAGGACAGGGGGATTGGCTACACCTTC

d_gene: .
abundance: .
j_gene: TRBJ1-2
v_gene: TRBV2
CDR3aa: CASSDTGYGYTF
CDR3nt: TGTGCCAGCAGCGATACAGGATATGGCTACACCTTC

d_gene: .
abundance: .
j_gene: TRBJ2-1
v_gene: TRBV30
CDR3aa: CAWSVKGILISEQFF
CDR3nt: TGTGCCTGGAGCGTCAAGGGGATCCTGATTAGCGAGCAGTTCTTC

d_gene: .
abundance: .
j_gene: TRBJ2-1
v_gene: TRBV30
CDR3aa: CAGRRVGVGNEQFF
CDR3nt: TGTGCCGGCCGCCGGGTAGGGGTCGGGAATGAGCAGTTCTTC

d_gene: .
abundance: .
j_gene: TRBJ1-2
v_gene: TRBV6-5
CDR3aa: CASSSSPRGGLGGYTF
CDR3nt: TGTGCCAGCAGTTCCTCACCCCGGGGGGGCTTAGGGGGCTACACCTTC

d_gene: .
abundance: once
j_gene: TRBJ2-7
v_gene: TRBV27
CDR3aa: CASRLGGLLYF
CDR3nt: TGTGCCAGCAGGCTAGGGGGACTTTTGTACTTC